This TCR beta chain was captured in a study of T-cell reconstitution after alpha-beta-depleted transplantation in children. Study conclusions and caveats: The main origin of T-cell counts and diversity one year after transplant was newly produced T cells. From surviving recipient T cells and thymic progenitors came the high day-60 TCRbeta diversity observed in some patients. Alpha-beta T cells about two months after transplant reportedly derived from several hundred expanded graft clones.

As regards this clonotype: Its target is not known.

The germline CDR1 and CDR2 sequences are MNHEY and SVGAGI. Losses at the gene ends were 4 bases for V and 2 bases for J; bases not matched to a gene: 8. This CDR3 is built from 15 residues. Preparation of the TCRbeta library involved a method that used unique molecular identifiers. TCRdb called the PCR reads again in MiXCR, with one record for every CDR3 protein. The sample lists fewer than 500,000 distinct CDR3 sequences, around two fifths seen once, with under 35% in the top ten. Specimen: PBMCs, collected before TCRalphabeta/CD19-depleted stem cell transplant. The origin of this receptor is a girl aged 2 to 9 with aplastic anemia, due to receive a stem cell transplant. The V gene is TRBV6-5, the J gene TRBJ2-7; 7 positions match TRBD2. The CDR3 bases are TGTGCCAGCAGTTCCCTGGGAGGGCCGGCCTACGAGCAGTACTTC. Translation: CASSSLGGPAYEQYF.